The 2 T cell receptor beta chains in this list originate from one sample, sequenced in a study of early T cells in non-severe SARS-CoV-2 infection. TCRdb passed the 5' RACE reads through MiXCR, listing each CDR3 protein once. The table shows roughly 67,000 distinct CDR3 sequences, with less than 15% occurring only once. The sample was whole blood. All receptors derive from an adult who was a healthcare worker with PCR-confirmed SARS-CoV-2 infection or an uninfected control (not recorded which).

This chain links TRBV20-1 with TRBJ2-3; D is undetermined. Germline V gene lookup returns CDR1 DFQATT and CDR2 SNEGSKA (reference sequence). V lost 0 bases and J 1 base, leaving 14 bases between the germline ends. This CDR3 has 16 residues. CDR3 sequence reads: CSARDRPVRRTDTQYF. CDR3 DNA sequence: TGCAGTGCTAGAGATCGGCCCGTGAGGCGCACAGATACGCAGTATTTT.

This clonotype was detected ten times or more. This chain uses TRBV30 with TRBJ1-2; no reliable D call. Between the trimmed V and J ends, which lost 8 bases and 1 base, there was a span of 17 bases. Per the germline V gene, CDR1 is GTSNPN and CDR2 is SVGIG (reference sequence). There are 14 residues in the CDR3. CDR3 in DNA: TGTGCCGCAACCCCCCGGCGAGTTAACTATGGCTACACCTTC. As protein: CAATPRRVNYGYTF.